The sequence of this T cell receptor beta chain was determined in a study of shared clonotypes between healthy human individuals. Sequencing used immunoSEQ multiplex PCR; TCRdb keeps in-frame clones, though not all of them. The table has over 150,000 clones, approximately 61% seen once. Findings and caveats of the study: Few donors limited the genetic and exposure-history diversity represented. Naive CD4 clonotypes were shared across a few donors at about 5.3%.

Donors were Caucasian adults residing in Nashville, Tennessee, USA. Splitting the CD4+ cells yielded a CD45RA+ naive subset and a CD45RA-negative memory subset. Germline lookup yields CDR1 SGHTA and CDR2 FQGNSA. V lost 1 base, J lost 0 bases, and 12 bases lay in between. This CDR3 spans 16 amino acids. About this clone: Antigen unknown.

The sample comprised memory CD4+ T cells sorted from blood. Sample subset: CD45RA-negative fraction. This clonotype was obtained from a man aged 25 to 40 in good health. The chain uses TRBV7-2 and TRBJ1-2; D remains unclear. This CDR3 reads CASSLDLGNPNYGYTF. The CDR3 bases are TGTGCCAGCAGCTTAGATTTGGGAAACCCTAACTATGGCTACACCTTC.